Listed here is a single TCR beta chain. Per the authors' pipeline: The authors estimated nucleated cell counts from reference gene primer amplification. The method was immunoSEQ multiplex PCR; TCRdb's version includes in-frame clones alone and lacks a portion of them. V and J calls and clone size are copied from that table; D and trimming were computed from the DNA. The sample has over 45,000 clones; around 80% are singletons. V lost 5 bases, J lost 5 bases, and 6 bases stayed unmatched. The CDR3 is 15 amino acids. Per germline, CDR1 LNHDA and CDR2 SQIVND (reference sequence). This sample is part of a study of blood T cell repertoires in COVID-19. On the study more broadly: Specimens from acute and convalescent COVID-19 originated in the United States, Italy and Spain. Sample material is recorded as cDNA or gDNA derived from T cells, B-cell-depleted T cells, or PBMCs.

The chain has TRBV19 and TRBJ2-1; the match to TRBD2 covers 10 bases. The receptor was derived from a human donor in a cohort sampled during active or convalescent COVID-19. Sample: peripheral blood. The CDR3 sequence: CASSQTSGAHNEQFF. Written as DNA, the CDR3 is TGTGCCAGTAGTCAAACTAGCGGGGCCCACAATGAGCAGTTCTTC.